This entry lists 6 T cell receptor beta chains sequenced from one sample in a study of Ad26.COV2.S vaccination and SARS-CoV-2 variants. Treatment of the sample: around 19 received Ad26.COV2.S at low or high dose, single or two shots; 5 received placebo; per-sample allocation not given. Repertoires come from day 63 after the first vaccine or placebo injection. The data were produced by immunoSEQ multiplex PCR, yet TCRdb's version contains in-frame clones alone and is incomplete. Among about 500,000 clones listed, approximately 90% were seen once. The specimen was peripheral blood, collected in a trial of Ad26.COV2.S vaccine versus placebo. The receptors originated from a person between 18 and 59 years old who received the Ad26.COV2.S COVID-19 vaccine or a placebo.

The chain couples TRBV6-5 to TRBJ1-5; D is unresolved. V gave up 11 bases and J gave up 9 bases, with 17 bases separating them. CDR3 length: 12 amino acids. CDR1 and CDR2 from the germline V gene are MNHEY and SVGAGI. The CDR3, as DNA: TGTGCCGGCGGGCAGGTTCTATGGCCCCAGCATTTT. It is translated as CAGGQVLWPQHF.

The chain is built from TRBV3-1 (or the pseudogene TRBV3-2) and TRBJ1-2; perhaps TRBD1 as D (5 bases). Germline CDR1 LGHDT, CDR2 YNNKEL (reference sequence). The CDR3 has 17 amino acids. Between the trimmed V and J ends, which lost 0 bases and 8 bases, there was a span of 22 bases. Written as DNA, the CDR3 is TGTGCCAGCAGCCAAGATTGGGGCCTTGTGTCGTCGGGGGGCTACACCTTC. This translates into CASSQDWGLVSSGGYTF.

The rearrangement joins TRBV7-8 to TRBJ1-2; TRBD1 aligns across 7 bases. Germline V lookup: CDR1 SGHVS, CDR2 FQNEAQ. The CDR3 length is 14 residues. V gave up 5 bases and J gave up 7 bases; unmatched junction bases: 10. CDR3 nucleotide sequence: TGTGCCAGCAGCCCGAAGGGCAGGGGGTTTGGCTACACCTTC. This gives the protein CASSPKGRGFGYTF.

The chain is built from TRBV9 and TRBJ2-3; 10 nucleotides align to TRBD2. From germline, CDR1 is SGDLS and CDR2 YYNGEE. V was pared by 0 bases and J by 4 bases, with 5 bases of the junction left unmatched. The CDR3 covers 16 residues. CDR3 amino acids: CASSVGVAGGPDTQYF. The DNA of the CDR3 is TGTGCCAGCAGCGTAGGGGTAGCGGGGGGACCAGATACGCAGTATTTT.

The chain is built from TRBV5-5 and TRBJ2-1, with TRBD1 identical over 7 bases. Germline V gives CDR1 SGHKS, CDR2 YYEKEE (reference sequence). J gave up 5 bases and V 4 bases, and 6 bases lay outside the gene matches. The CDR3 covers 14 residues. The CDR3 DNA sequence: TGTGCCAGCAGCCATCTCGGGACAGACAATGAGCAGTTCTTC. Protein: CASSHLGTDNEQFF.

This sequence joins TRBV19 and TRBJ2-3, with D perhaps matching TRBD2 (5 bases). The CDR3 extends over 15 amino acids. Germline lookup yields CDR1 LNHDA and CDR2 SQIVND (reference sequence). Trimming took 0 bases from V and 8 from J, leaving 15 bases between them. CDR3 in amino acids: CASSIEGRAGGTQYF. The CDR3 DNA reads as TGTGCCAGTAGTATAGAGGGAAGGGCAGGAGGTACGCAGTATTTT.